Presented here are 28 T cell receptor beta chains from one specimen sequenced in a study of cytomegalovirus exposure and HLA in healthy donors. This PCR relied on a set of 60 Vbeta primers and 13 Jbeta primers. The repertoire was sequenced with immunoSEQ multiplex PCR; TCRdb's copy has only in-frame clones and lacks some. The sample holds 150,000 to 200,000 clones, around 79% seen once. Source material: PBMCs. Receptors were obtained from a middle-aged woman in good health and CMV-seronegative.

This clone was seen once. Here the CDR3 reads CAMNREPTDTQYF. The CDR3 bases are TGTGCCATGAACAGAGAACCCACAGATACGCAGTATTTT. The chain has TRBV10-3 and TRBJ2-3; unclear D gene. The CDR3 is 13 residues long. Germline loops: CDR1 ENHRY, CDR2 SYGVKD. Trimming removed 9 bases at V and 2 bases at J, with 12 bases between.

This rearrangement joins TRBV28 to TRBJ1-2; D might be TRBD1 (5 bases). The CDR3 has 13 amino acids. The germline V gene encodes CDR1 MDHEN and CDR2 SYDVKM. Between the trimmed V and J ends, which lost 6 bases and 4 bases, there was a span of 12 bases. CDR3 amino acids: CASSRDLSYGYTF. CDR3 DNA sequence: TGTGCCAGCAGCCGGGACTTAAGCTATGGCTACACCTTC.

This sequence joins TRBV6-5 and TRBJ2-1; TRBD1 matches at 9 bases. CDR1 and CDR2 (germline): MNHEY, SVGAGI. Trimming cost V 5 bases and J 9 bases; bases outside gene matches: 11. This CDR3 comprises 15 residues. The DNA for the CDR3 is TGTGCCAGCAGTGGAGTAGGACAGGGGATGGGTGAGCAGTTCTTC. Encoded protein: CASSGVGQGMGEQFF.

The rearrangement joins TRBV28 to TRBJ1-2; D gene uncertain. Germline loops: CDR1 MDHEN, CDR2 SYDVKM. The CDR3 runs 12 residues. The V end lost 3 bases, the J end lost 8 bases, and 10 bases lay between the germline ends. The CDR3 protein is CASSFRVRGYTF. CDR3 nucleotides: TGTGCCAGCAGTTTTAGAGTGCGGGGCTACACCTTC.

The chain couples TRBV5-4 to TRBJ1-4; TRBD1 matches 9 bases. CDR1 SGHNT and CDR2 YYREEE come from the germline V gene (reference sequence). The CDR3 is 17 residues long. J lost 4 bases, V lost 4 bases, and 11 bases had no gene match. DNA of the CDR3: TGTGCCAGCAGCACCGGGACAGGGATGAAGGGTAATGAAAAACTGTTTTTT. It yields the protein CASSTGTGMKGNEKLFF.

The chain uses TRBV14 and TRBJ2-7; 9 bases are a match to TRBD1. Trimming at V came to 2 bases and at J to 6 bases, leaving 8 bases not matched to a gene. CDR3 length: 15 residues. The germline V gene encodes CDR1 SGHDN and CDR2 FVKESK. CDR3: CASSQTGGVRSEQYF. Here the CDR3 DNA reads TGTGCCAGCAGCCAAACAGGGGGCGTCCGGTCCGAGCAGTACTTC.

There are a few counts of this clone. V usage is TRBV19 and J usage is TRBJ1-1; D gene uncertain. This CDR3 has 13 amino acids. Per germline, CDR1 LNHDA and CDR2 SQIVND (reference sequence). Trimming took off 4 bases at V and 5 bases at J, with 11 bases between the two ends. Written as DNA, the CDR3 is TGTGCCAGTAGTACAGAACGGCGGACTGAAGCTTTCTTT. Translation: CASSTERRTEAFF.

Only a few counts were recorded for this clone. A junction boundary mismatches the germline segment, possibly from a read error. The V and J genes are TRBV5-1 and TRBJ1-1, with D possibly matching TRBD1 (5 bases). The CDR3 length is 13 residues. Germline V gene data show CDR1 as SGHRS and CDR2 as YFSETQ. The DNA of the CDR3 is TGCGCCAGCAGCTTGGATTCGGACACCGAAGCTTTCTTT. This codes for CASSLDSDTEAFF.

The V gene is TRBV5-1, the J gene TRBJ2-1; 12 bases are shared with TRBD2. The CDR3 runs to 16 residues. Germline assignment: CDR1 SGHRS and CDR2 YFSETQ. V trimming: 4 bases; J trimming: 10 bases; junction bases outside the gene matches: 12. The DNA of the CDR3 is TGCGCCAGCAGCCTTTCCCCTAGCGGGGGGGGAAGGGAGCAGTTCTTC. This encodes CASSLSPSGGGREQFF.

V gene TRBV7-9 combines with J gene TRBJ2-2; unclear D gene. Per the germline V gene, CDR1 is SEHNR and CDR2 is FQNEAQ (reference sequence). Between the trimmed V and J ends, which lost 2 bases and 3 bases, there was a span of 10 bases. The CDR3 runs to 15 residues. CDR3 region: CASSLNSLDTGELFF. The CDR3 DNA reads TGTGCCAGCAGCTTAAACAGCCTTGACACCGGGGAGCTGTTTTTT.

DNA for the CDR3: TGTGCCAGCTCACCTGAGCGGGGGGGGCCAAGGTACAATGAGCAGTTCTTC. Its translation: CASSPERGGPRYNEQFF. The chain joins TRBV18 to TRBJ2-1, with 10 bases fitting TRBD2. V was clipped by 3 bases and J by 4 bases; unmatched bases: 9. The CDR3 contains 17 residues. CDR1 and CDR2 (germline): KGHSH, LQKENI.

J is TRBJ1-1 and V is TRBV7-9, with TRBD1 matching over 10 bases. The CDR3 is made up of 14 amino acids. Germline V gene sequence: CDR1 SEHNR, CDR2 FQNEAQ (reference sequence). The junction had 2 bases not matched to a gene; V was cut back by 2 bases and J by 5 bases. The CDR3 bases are TGTGCCAGCAGCTTAAAGGGACAGGGGACTGAAGCTTTCTTT. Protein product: CASSLKGQGTEAFF.

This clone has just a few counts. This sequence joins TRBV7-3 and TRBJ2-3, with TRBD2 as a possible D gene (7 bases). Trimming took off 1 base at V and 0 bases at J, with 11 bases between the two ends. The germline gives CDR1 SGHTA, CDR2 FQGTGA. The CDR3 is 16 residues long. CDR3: CASSLNRGASTDTQYF. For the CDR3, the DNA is TGTGCCAGCAGCTTAAATCGGGGGGCTAGCACAGATACGCAGTATTTT.

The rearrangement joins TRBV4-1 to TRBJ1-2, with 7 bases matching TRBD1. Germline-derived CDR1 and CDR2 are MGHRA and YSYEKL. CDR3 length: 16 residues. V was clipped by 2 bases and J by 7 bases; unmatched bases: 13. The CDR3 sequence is CASSQLQGQPFTGYTF. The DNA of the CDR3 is TGCGCCAGCAGCCAATTGCAGGGACAGCCCTTCACTGGCTACACCTTC.

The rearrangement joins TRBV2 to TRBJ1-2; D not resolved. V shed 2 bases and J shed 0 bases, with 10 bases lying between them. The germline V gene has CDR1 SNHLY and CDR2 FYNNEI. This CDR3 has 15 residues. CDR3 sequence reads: CASSENGMANYGYTF. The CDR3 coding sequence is TGTGCCAGCAGTGAAAACGGGATGGCTAACTATGGCTACACCTTC.

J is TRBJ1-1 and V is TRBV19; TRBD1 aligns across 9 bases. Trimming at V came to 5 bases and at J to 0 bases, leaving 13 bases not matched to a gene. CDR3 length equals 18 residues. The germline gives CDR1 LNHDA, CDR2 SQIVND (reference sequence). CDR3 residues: CASSLRTGEIIVNTEAFF. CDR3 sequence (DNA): TGTGCCAGTAGTTTGAGGACAGGGGAAATTATAGTGAACACTGAAGCTTTCTTT.

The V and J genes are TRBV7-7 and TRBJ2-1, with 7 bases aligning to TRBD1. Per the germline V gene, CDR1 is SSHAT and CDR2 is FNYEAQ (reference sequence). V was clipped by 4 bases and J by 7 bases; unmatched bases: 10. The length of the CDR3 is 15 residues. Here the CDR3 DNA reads TGTGCCAGCAGCTACGGTTCCACAGGGGTGAATGAGCAGTTCTTC. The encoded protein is CASSYGSTGVNEQFF.

CDR3: CASSQGREFLGETEAFF. In nucleotides, the CDR3 is TGTGCCAGCTCACAAGGGCGGGAGTTCCTGGGGGAGACTGAAGCTTTCTTT. V and J are TRBV18 and TRBJ1-1; TRBD1 is a possible D gene (5 bases). Germline V CDR1 and CDR2: KGHSH, LQKENI. V was shortened by 4 bases and J by 5 bases, with 23 bases between the two germline ends. The CDR3 loop spans 17 amino acids.

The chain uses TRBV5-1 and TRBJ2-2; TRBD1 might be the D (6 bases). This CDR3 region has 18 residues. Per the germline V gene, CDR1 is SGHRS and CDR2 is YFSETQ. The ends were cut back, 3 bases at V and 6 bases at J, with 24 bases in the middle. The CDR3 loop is CASSYTPGQRPLSGELFF. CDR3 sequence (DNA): TGCGCCAGCAGCTACACTCCGGGACAAAGGCCCCTATCCGGGGAGCTGTTTTTT.

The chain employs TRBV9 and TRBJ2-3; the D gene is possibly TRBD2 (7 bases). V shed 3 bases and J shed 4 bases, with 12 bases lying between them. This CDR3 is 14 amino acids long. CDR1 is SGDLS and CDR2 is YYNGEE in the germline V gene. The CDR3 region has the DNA TGTGCCAGCAGCGAGGGGGGGGCGGCAGATACGCAGTATTTT. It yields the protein CASSEGGAADTQYF.

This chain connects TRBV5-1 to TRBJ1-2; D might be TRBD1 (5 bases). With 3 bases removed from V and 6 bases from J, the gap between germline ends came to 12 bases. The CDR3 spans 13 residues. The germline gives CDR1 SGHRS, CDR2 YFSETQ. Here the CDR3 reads CASSSPGLDGYTF. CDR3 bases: TGCGCCAGCAGCTCACCGGGACTCGATGGCTACACCTTC.

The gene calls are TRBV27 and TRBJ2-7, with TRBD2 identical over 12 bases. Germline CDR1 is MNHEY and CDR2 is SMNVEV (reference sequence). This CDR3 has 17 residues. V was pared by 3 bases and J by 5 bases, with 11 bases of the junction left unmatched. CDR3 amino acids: CASSFASGGGSPNEQYF. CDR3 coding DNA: TGTGCCAGCAGTTTCGCTAGCGGGGGGGGATCGCCGAACGAGCAGTACTTC.

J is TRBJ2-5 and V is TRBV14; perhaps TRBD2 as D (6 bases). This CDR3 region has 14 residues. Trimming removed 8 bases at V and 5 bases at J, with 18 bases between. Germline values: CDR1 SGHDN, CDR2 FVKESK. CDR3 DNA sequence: TGTGCCAGCCGGAGGGCAGGGTGGGGTGAGACCCAGTACTTC. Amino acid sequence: CASRRAGWGETQYF.

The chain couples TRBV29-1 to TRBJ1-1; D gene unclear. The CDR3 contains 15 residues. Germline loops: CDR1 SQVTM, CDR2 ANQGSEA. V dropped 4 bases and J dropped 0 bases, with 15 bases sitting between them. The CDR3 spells CSVGWAEPMNTEAFF. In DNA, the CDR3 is TGCAGCGTTGGTTGGGCAGAGCCTATGAACACTGAAGCTTTCTTT.

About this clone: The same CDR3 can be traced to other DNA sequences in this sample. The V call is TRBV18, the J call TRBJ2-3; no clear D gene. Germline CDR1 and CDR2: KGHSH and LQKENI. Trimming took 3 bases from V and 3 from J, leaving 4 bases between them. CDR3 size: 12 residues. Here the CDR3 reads CASSPRTDTQYF. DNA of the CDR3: TGTGCCAGCTCACCTCGGACAGATACGCAGTATTTT.

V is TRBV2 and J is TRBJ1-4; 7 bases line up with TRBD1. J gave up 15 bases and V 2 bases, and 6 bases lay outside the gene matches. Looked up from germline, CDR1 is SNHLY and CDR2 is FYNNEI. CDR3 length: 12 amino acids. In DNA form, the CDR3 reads TGTGCCAGCAGTGAACAACCCAGGGGGGTGTTTTTT. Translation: CASSEQPRGVFF.

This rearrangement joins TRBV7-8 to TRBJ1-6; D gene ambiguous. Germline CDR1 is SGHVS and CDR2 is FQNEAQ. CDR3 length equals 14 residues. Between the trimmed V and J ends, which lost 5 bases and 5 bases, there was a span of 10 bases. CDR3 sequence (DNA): TGTGCCAGCAGCCCGGGGAGAGATAATTCACCCCTCCACTTT. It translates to CASSPGRDNSPLHF.

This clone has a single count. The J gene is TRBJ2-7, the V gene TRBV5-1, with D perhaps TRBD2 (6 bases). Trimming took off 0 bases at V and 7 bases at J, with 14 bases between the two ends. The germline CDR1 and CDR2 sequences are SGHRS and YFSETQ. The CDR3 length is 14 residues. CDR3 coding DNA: TGCGCCAGCAGCTTGGCCTCGGTGGCGGGAGAGCAGTACTTC. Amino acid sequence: CASSLASVAGEQYF.